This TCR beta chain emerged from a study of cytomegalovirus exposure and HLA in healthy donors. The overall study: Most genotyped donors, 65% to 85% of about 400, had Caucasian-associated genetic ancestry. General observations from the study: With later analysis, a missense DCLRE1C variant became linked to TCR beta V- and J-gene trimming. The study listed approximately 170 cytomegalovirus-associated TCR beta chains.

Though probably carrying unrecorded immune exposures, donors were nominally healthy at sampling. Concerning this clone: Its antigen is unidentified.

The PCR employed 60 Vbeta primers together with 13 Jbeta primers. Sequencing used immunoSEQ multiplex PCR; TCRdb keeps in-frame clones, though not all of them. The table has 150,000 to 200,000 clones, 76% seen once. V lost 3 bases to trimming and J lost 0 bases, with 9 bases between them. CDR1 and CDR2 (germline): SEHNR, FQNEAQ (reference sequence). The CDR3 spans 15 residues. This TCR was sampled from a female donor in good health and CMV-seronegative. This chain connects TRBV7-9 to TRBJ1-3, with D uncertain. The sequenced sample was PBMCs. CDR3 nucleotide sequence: TGTGCCAGCAGCTTGGAGAAATTCTCTGGAAACACCATATATTTT. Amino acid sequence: CASSLEKFSGNTIYF.